These T cell receptor beta chains were read from a single sample in a study of T cell responses to AZD1222 COVID-19 vaccine. TCRdb keeps only in-frame clones here, not all; method: immunoSEQ multiplex PCR. Of around 140,000 clones listed, about 93% are singletons. Sample: peripheral blood, taken on day 0 of AZD1222 vaccination. Every receptor here comes from an adult in good health. The conserved cysteine and the conserved F or W are not part of the CDR3 here. The D gene is left open where the match is weak. Part of the rows lack a size; the others show once, few, many or a class for expanded clones.

>TRBD1|once|TRBV9|TRBJ1-2
ASSEGTANYGYT
>TRBD1|.|TRBV29-1|TRBJ1-1
SAGTESAEAF
>.|.|TRBV6-6|TRBJ1-3
ASTQGSGNTIY
>TRBD1|.|TRBV7-3|TRBJ2-1
ASSLQGARFNEQF
>.|.|TRBV4-1|TRBJ1-1
ASSQDRGTELLNTEAF
>TRBD2|.|TRBV18|TRBJ2-7
ASSPTAGGTYEQY
>TRBD2|few|TRBV18|TRBJ2-3
ASSPLAGFSDTQY
>TRBD1|.|TRBV6-5|TRBJ1-2
ASSYDRVRDGYT
>.|once|TRBV11-2|TRBJ1-4
ASSLLGGFNEKLF
>.|.|TRBV2|TRBJ1-1
ASSWPLAQGQNTEAF
>.|.|TRBV11-3|TRBJ2-3
ASSFGADTQY
>.|.|TRBV6-2/TRBV6-3|TRBJ1-1
ASSYGTEAF
>TRBD1|.|TRBV24-1|TRBJ2-1
ATSDPGQGVDEQF
>.|.|TRBV5-1|TRBJ1-2
ASSLVAANYGYT
>.|.|TRBV9|TRBJ2-2
ASSVVTPRGGGELF
>.|once|TRBV5-1|TRBJ2-6
ASSLSSYSGANVLT
>.|.|TRBV7-6|TRBJ1-5
ASSLRVGQPQH
>TRBD2|.|TRBV5-1|TRBJ2-5
ASSLDQAGTSAQY
>.|.|TRBV10-3|TRBJ2-7
AISESGGGYEQY
>.|.|TRBV18|TRBJ1-6
ASSAGTQYNSPLH
>.|.|TRBV5-4|TRBJ1-2
ASSLSQTSAYGYT
>TRBD2|.|TRBV11-2|TRBJ2-3
ASSQTSGGVIEDTDTQY
>.|.|TRBV3-1/TRBV3-2|TRBJ1-2
ASSQYEANYGYT
>.|.|TRBV5-6|TRBJ1-2
ASSLSGLHGYT
>.|.|TRBV7-2|TRBJ1-1
ASSWRERQLSTEAF
>TRBD1|.|TRBV7-3|TRBJ2-1
ASSLGAGGGNEQF
>.|.|TRBV29-1|TRBJ1-2
SVEFRSHYGYT
>.|.|TRBV21-1|TRBJ1-1
ASHTGRETEAF
>.|.|TRBV12-3/TRBV12-4|TRBJ1-1
ASRDVAEAF
>.|.|TRBV6-6|TRBJ1-5
ASSRAGSAVGVYQPQH
>TRBD1|.|TRBV7-9|TRBJ2-1
ASSLGTGHYNEQF
>TRBD2|.|TRBV30|TRBJ2-1
AWSSILAGGYNEQF